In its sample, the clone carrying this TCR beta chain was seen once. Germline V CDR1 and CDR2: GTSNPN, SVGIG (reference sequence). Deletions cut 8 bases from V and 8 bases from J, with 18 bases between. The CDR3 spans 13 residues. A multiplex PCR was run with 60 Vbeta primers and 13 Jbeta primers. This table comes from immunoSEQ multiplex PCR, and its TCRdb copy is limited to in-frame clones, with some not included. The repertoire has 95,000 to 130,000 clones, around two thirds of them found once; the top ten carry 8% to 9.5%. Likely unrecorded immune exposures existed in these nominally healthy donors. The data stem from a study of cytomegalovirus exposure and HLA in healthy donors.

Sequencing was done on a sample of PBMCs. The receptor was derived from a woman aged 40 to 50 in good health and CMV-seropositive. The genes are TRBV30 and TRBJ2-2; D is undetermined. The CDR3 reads CALATTTDGELFF. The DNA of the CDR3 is TGTGCCCTGGCAACTACCACCGATGGGGAGCTGTTTTTT.